These 24 T cell receptor beta chains were all obtained from the same sample, sequenced in a study of T cell clonality in common variable immunodeficiency. This table comes from immunoSEQ multiplex PCR, and its TCRdb copy is limited to in-frame clones, with some not included. The sample was found to contain about 20,000 clones, and every one recurs. No antigen has been assigned to these receptors. Study-wide results and caveats: Fewer deletions and N-nucleotide insertions were reportedly seen in common variable immunodeficiency TCR beta sequences.

Sequencing was carried out using peripheral blood mononuclear cells. All receptors derive from a human donor with common variable immunodeficiency.

This clone was counted between two and nine times. The read falls 3 residues short of the CDR3 end, and the missing part is taken from the germline J gene. The chain uses TRBV7-2 and TRBJ1-1; 8 bases match TRBD1. Per germline, CDR1 SGHTA and CDR2 FQGNSA. The CDR3 runs 15 residues. J was trimmed by 5 bases and V by 4 bases; bases with no gene match: 9. CDR3 DNA, as far as it was read: TGTGCCAGCAGCTCTAGACAGGGGATGGGTACTGAA. Translated: CASSSRQGMGTE. The full CDR3 sequence reads CASSSRQGMGTEAFF.

This clone has just a few counts. The CDR3 end falls 3 residues outside the read, so it is completed with the germline J gene. The chain couples TRBV18 to TRBJ2-3; D call uncertain. CDR1 KGHSH and CDR2 LQKENI come from the germline V gene. V gave up 1 base and J gave up 1 base, with 6 bases separating them. This CDR3 region has 14 residues. CDR3 amino acids: CASSPQSGTDTQYF. Incomplete CDR3 DNA: TGTGCCAGCTCACCACAATCAGGCACAGATACG. Supplemented by reference TRBV18 and TRBJ2-3, the full variable domain reads NAGVMQNPRHLVRRRGQEARLRCSPMKGHSHVYWYRQLPEEGLKFMVYLQKENIIDESGMPKERFSAEFPKEGPSILRIQQVVRGDSAAYFCASSPQSGTDTQYFGPGTRLTVL.

This clone was observed a few times. Coverage ceases 3 residues before the CDR3 finishes, and the germline J gene fills in the end. The J gene is TRBJ2-5, the V gene TRBV29-1; TRBD1 aligns across 7 bases. This CDR3 comprises 13 residues. Unmatched junction bases numbered 3, after V lost 1 base and J lost 4 bases. In germline, CDR1 is SQVTM, CDR2 ANQGSEA. Incomplete CDR3 DNA: TGCAGCGTTGAAGGTCAGGGGGTAGAGACC. Its translation: CSVEGQGVET. The entire CDR3 is CSVEGQGVETQYF.

This clone was detected a few times. The read finishes 3 residues shy of the CDR3 end, and the germline J gene is used to complete it. The rearrangement joins TRBV6-4 to TRBJ2-2; weak D call: TRBD2 (6 bases). The V gene lost 3 bases and the J gene lost 8 bases, with 13 bases spanning the gap. Germline assignment: CDR1 MRHNA and CDR2 SNTAGT. CDR3 length: 14 residues. The DNA read from the CDR3 is TGTGCCAGCAGTGAACTAGCATGGATGGGGGAG. This codes for CASSELAWMGE. The entire CDR3 sequence reads CASSELAWMGELFF.

Turning to this clone: The CDR3 end falls 3 residues outside the read, so it is completed with the germline J gene. V and J are TRBV6-2 or TRBV6-3 and TRBJ2-2, with 8 bases lining up with TRBD1. The CDR3 loop spans 16 amino acids. Germline V gene sequence: CDR1 MNHEY, CDR2 SVGEGT. The V and J ends lost 5 bases and 0 bases, in that order; junction bases with no gene match: 5. The covered CDR3 bases are TGTGCCAGCAGTCGGGACAGGTTCTCGAACACCGGGGAG. Translating it yields CASSRDRFSNTGE. The full CDR3 protein is CASSRDRFSNTGELFF.

Only a few counts were recorded for this clone. The read comes to an end 3 residues before the CDR3 does, leaving the germline J gene to fill in the end. The chain has TRBV7-2 and TRBJ1-5, with D maybe TRBD1 (5 bases). CDR1 SGHTA and CDR2 FQGNSA come from the germline V gene. Trimming cost V 1 base and J 3 bases, with 10 bases left between them. This CDR3 is 15 amino acids long. The CDR3 spells CASSLGGATNQPQHF. CDR3 bases read: TGTGCCAGCAGCTTAGGAGGGGCCACCAATCAGCCC. The complete variable domain, with remaining parts taken from reference TRBV7-2 and TRBJ1-5, reads GAGVSQSPSNKVTEKGKDVELRCDPISGHTALYWYRQSLGQGLEFLIYFQGNSAPDKSGLPSDRFSAERTGGSVSTLTIQRTQQEDSAVYLCASSLGGATNQPQHFGDGTRLSIL.

Points on this clone: Read coverage stops 3 residues before the CDR3 terminus; the germline J gene supplies the remainder. The rearrangement uses TRBV19 and TRBJ1-1, with no clear D. The V end was cut by 6 bases, the J end by 1 base, with 12 bases between. Germline CDR1 and CDR2: LNHDA and SQIVND (reference sequence). CDR3 length equals 14 residues. The CDR3 DNA, read in part, is TGTGCCAGTAGGACCGGGGATAGGAACACTGAA. Residues: CASRTGDRNTE. The whole CDR3 protein is CASRTGDRNTEAFF. Variable domain in full (rest from reference TRBV19 and TRBJ1-1): DGGITQSPKYLFRKEGQNVTLSCEQNLNHDAMYWYRQDPGQGLRLIYYSQIVNDFQKGDIAEGYSVSREKKESFPLTVTSAQKNPTAFYLCASRTGDRNTEAFFGQGTRLTVV.

In its sample, this clone was seen a few times. Read sequence stops 3 residues before the CDR3 end, and the germline J gene provides the missing end. The chain joins TRBV18 to TRBJ1-2, with D possibly being TRBD1 (5 bases). This CDR3 has 14 amino acids. The V gene's germline CDR1 is KGHSH and CDR2 LQKENI. V lost 4 bases and J lost 6, with 15 bases in between. Incomplete CDR3 DNA: TGTGCCAGCTCACGGGGACTTCAAAGCAATGGC. Encoded protein: CASSRGLQSNG. The complete CDR3 sequence is CASSRGLQSNGYTF.

This clone was detected many times. The read gets to within 3 residues of the CDR3 end, and the germline J gene fills in the rest. This chain uses TRBV20-1 with TRBJ1-2, with 8 positions matching TRBD1. Germline lookup yields CDR1 DFQATT and CDR2 SNEGSKA (reference sequence). Trimming at V came to 6 bases and at J to 3 bases, leaving 15 bases not matched to a gene. The CDR3 contains 16 residues. CDR3 residues: CSATQGGVDRDYGYTF. The DNA read from the CDR3 is TGCAGTGCAACTCAAGGGGGAGTGGACAGGGACTATGGC.

This clone was seen more than once but under ten times. From the germline J gene comes the end of the CDR3, since the read stops 3 residues before it. The chain carries TRBV19 and TRBJ1-4; D not certain. The V and J ends lost 3 bases and 7 bases respectively, with 9 bases between them. The germline CDR1 and CDR2 sequences are LNHDA and SQIVND (reference sequence). The CDR3 sequence is 13 residues long. CDR3 in amino acids: CASSMPTTEKLFF. Incomplete CDR3 DNA: TGTGCCAGTAGTATGCCGACAACTGAAAAA.

Details on this clone: The read ends 3 residues early relative to the CDR3; the germline J gene fills the gap. This chain links TRBV7-2 with TRBJ2-2; D is ambiguous. Trimming cost V 6 bases and J 1 base, with 12 bases left between them. The CDR3 is 15 residues long. Germline V lookup: CDR1 SGHTA, CDR2 FQGNSA. The chain's CDR3 is CASRLTSQNTGELFF. The CDR3 DNA, read in part, is TGTGCCAGCAGACTGACATCCCAGAACACCGGGGAG. Combining the CDR3 with reference TRBV7-2 and TRBJ2-2 gives the whole variable domain GAGVSQSPSNKVTEKGKDVELRCDPISGHTALYWYRQSLGQGLEFLIYFQGNSAPDKSGLPSDRFSAERTGGSVSTLTIQRTQQEDSAVYLCASRLTSQNTGELFFGEGSRLTVL.

Notes on this clone: The sequenced fragment ends 3 residues before the CDR3 boundary, so the rest is inferred from the germline J gene. The V gene is TRBV10-3, the J gene TRBJ2-7; 9 bases are a match to TRBD2. J gave up 5 bases and V 2 bases, and 4 bases lay outside the gene matches. CDR3 size: 14 residues. Germline lookup yields CDR1 ENHRY and CDR2 SYGVKD. The DNA read from the CDR3 is TGTGCCATCAGTGAGGCGGGAGGGCCCAACGAG. It translates to CAISEAGGPNE. The full-length CDR3 reads as CAISEAGGPNEQYF.

This clone is medium-sized in the sample. Read data end 3 residues before the CDR3 end; the end is taken from the germline J gene. The rearrangement links TRBV6-1 to TRBJ2-1; 10 bases line up with TRBD1. J lost 6 bases, V lost 1 base, and 0 bases had no gene match. The germline CDR1 and CDR2 sequences are MNHNS and SASEGT. This CDR3 contains 14 residues. CDR3 in amino acids: CASSEGTGGNEQFF. The CDR3 DNA, read in part, is TGTGCCAGCAGTGAAGGGACAGGGGGCAATGAG.

As to this clone: The CDR3 is cut off 3 residues early in the read; its end comes from the germline J gene. The rearrangement links TRBV30 to TRBJ1-6; D is unclear. The CDR3 spans 16 residues. V lost 2 bases to trimming and J lost 9 bases, with 20 bases between them. The germline gives CDR1 GTSNPN, CDR2 SVGIG (reference sequence). This chain's CDR3 is CAWSLWISPRGSPLHF. CDR3 bases read: TGTGCCTGGAGTCTTTGGATCTCCCCCCGGGGTTCACCC.

This clone was picked up a small number of times. Read data end 3 residues before the CDR3 end; the end is taken from the germline J gene. This chain joins TRBV2 and TRBJ2-1; 11 positions agree with TRBD2. The length of the CDR3 is 16 residues. Germline V lookup: CDR1 SNHLY, CDR2 FYNNEI. V lost 3 bases and J lost 4; bases outside the gene matches: 5. The CDR3 spells CASSDQLAGAYNEQFF. The sequenced CDR3 bases are TGTGCCAGCAGTGACCAACTAGCGGGGGCTTACAATGAG.

A remark on this clone: Sequencing ends 3 residues short of the CDR3 end; the germline J gene provides the rest. The chain combines TRBV18 with TRBJ2-5; TRBD2 matches 11 bases. Unmatched junction bases numbered 3, after V lost 4 bases and J lost 2 bases. CDR1 and CDR2 from the germline V gene are KGHSH and LQKENI. The CDR3 runs 15 residues. CDR3: CASSRGLAVQETQYF. The sequenced CDR3 bases are TGTGCCAGCTCACGGGGACTAGCGGTACAAGAGACC.

This clone appeared a few times. Read coverage stops 3 residues before the CDR3 terminus; the germline J gene supplies the remainder. The rearrangement links TRBV7-2 to TRBJ2-1; a possible D gene is TRBD1 (6 bases). This CDR3 comprises 15 residues. The V end was cut by 5 bases, the J end by 7 bases, with 18 bases between. CDR1 is SGHTA, CDR2 FQGNSA, per germline. The CDR3: CASSRGQSPGNEQFF. Partial CDR3 DNA: TGTGCCAGCAGCCGCGGACAGTCTCCTGGGAATGAG.

Of note for this clone: The CDR3 extends 3 residues past the end of the read, so its final part is completed from the germline J gene. The chain uses TRBV18 and TRBJ2-3; 14 positions agree with TRBD2. The CDR3 totals 17 residues. V trimming: 1 base; J trimming: 3 bases; junction bases outside the gene matches: 3. Per germline, CDR1 KGHSH and CDR2 LQKENI. The CDR3 reads CASSPQTSGGATDTQYF. CDR3 bases read: TGTGCCAGCTCACCACAGACTAGCGGGGGGGCAACAGATACG.

This clone was detected only a few times. The read finishes 3 residues shy of the CDR3 end, and the germline J gene is used to complete it. V gene TRBV18 combines with J gene TRBJ2-1, with 7 bases identical to TRBD2. V dropped 2 bases and J dropped 7; count of bases not matched to a gene: 5. The germline V gene has CDR1 KGHSH and CDR2 LQKENI. The CDR3 runs 14 residues. The chain's CDR3 is CASSPTLAANEQFF. The sequenced CDR3 bases are TGTGCCAGCTCACCAACGCTAGCGGCTAATGAG.

The table lists this clone with a few counts. The missing CDR3 end, 3 residues past where the read stops, is filled in from the germline J gene. The gene calls are TRBV18 and TRBJ1-2; D is possibly TRBD1 (6 bases). This CDR3 has 12 residues. Germline CDR1 and CDR2: KGHSH and LQKENI. Incomplete CDR3 DNA: TGTGCCAGCTCACCGGGGGGGGCCGGC. Protein sequence: CASSPGGAG. The whole CDR3 reads CASSPGGAGYTF.

As regards this clone: The CDR3 end falls 3 residues outside the read, so it is completed with the germline J gene. This chain links TRBV11-3 with TRBJ2-3; 10 positions match TRBD2. Germline V gene data show CDR1 as SGHNT and CDR2 as YENEEA. This CDR3 has 14 amino acids. Trimming removed 6 bases from V and 4 bases from J; junction bases left unmatched: 4. The CDR3 here is CASSRSGRPDTQYF. CDR3 DNA, as far as it was read: TGTGCCAGCAGTCGTAGCGGGAGGCCAGATACG.

This clone was detected only a few times. The sequenced part of the CDR3 DNA is TGTGCCAGCAGCTTAGGACAGGGGAATGGC. Its translation is CASSLGQGNG. The CDR3 in full is CASSLGQGNGYTF. The rearrangement links TRBV7-2 to TRBJ1-2; 8 positions match TRBD1. The read ends 3 residues before the CDR3 terminus; that terminus is restored from the germline J gene. The CDR3 totals 13 residues. Germline values: CDR1 SGHTA, CDR2 FQGNSA. J gave up 6 bases and V 1 base, and 1 base lay outside the gene matches. The whole variable domain, remainder taken from reference TRBV7-2 and TRBJ1-2, is GAGVSQSPSNKVTEKGKDVELRCDPISGHTALYWYRQSLGQGLEFLIYFQGNSAPDKSGLPSDRFSAERTGGSVSTLTIQRTQQEDSAVYLCASSLGQGNGYTFGSGTRLTVV.

In its sample, this clone was seen a few times. From the germline J gene comes the end of the CDR3, since the read stops 3 residues before it. This sequence joins TRBV7-2 and TRBJ2-3; D is undetermined. V was pared by 5 bases and J by 0 bases, with 12 bases between. The CDR3 totals 15 residues. The V gene's germline CDR1 is SGHTA and CDR2 FQGNSA. The CDR3 DNA, read in part, is TGTGCCAGCAGCCGTAGTGTTACTAGCACAGATACG. Its protein product is CASSRSVTSTDT. The CDR3 in full is CASSRSVTSTDTQYF.

This clone is medium-sized. The missing CDR3 end, 3 residues past where the read stops, is filled in from the germline J gene. V gene TRBV27 combines with J gene TRBJ1-5, with 8 bases identical to TRBD1. Germline CDR1 reads MNHEY; CDR2 reads SMNVEV (reference sequence). V lost 4 bases, J lost 5 bases, and 7 bases stayed unmatched. The CDR3 consists of 15 residues. Incomplete CDR3 DNA: TGTGCCAGCAGTTCCCTACAGGGGGAACATCAGCCC. This sequence encodes CASSSLQGEHQP. The entire CDR3 is CASSSLQGEHQPQHF.